This T cell receptor beta chain was found in a study of cytomegalovirus exposure and HLA in healthy donors. Study-wide findings and caveats: A few chains linked to CMV were shown in vitro to be specific for CMV antigens. Many donors carried some public TCRs, although rarity characterized most TCR sequences.

On this clone: Its antigen is unknown.

TCRdb's table, derived via immunoSEQ multiplex PCR, lists solely in-frame clones and lacks some. Of 120,000 to 150,000 clones in the sample, about 89% were seen once. Trimming cost V 7 bases and J 8 bases; bases outside gene matches: 15. The CDR3 loop spans 16 amino acids. Germline V gene data show CDR1 as MGHDK and CDR2 as SYGVNS. The receptor's source is a young woman in good health and CMV-seropositive. V gene TRBV25-1 combines with J gene TRBJ2-2; 8 bases map to TRBD2. Source material: PBMCs. CDR3 DNA sequence: TGTGCCAGCACGAGGGGAAGTAGCGGGATGGAGGGGGAGCTGTTTTTT. It is translated as CASTRGSSGMEGELFF. Filled out from reference TRBV25-1 and TRBJ2-2, the complete variable domain reads EADIYQTPRYLVIGTGKKITLECSQTMGHDKMYWYQQDPGMELHLIHYSYGVNSTEKGDLSSESTVSRIRTEHFPLTLESARPSHTSQYLCASTRGSSGMEGELFFGEGSRLTVL.